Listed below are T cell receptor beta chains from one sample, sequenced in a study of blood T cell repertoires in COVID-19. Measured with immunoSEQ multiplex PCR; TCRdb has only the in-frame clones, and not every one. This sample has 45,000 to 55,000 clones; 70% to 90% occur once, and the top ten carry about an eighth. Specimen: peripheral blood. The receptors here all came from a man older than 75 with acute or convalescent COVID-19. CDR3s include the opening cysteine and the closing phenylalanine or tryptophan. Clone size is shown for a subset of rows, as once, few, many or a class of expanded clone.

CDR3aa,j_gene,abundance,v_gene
CASSGQGAGEQFF,TRBJ2-1,.,TRBV6-4
CASSGRQGLAKNIQYF,TRBJ2-4,.,TRBV27
CASSQDLGQGTSETQYF,TRBJ2-5,.,TRBV4-1
CASSLWGGASYGYTF,TRBJ1-2,few,TRBV5-1
CAWSVPTSGKNIQYF,TRBJ2-4,.,TRBV30
CASSLGGSNEKLFF,TRBJ1-4,.,TRBV7-2
CASSSLNGGGVGEKLFF,TRBJ1-4,.,TRBV6-4
CASSPRSYNEQFF,TRBJ2-1,.,TRBV18
CASSIEGQSTYEQYF,TRBJ2-7,.,TRBV19
CASSLDPGGTDTQYF,TRBJ2-3,.,TRBV16
CASSVVGAYNEQFF,TRBJ2-1,.,TRBV9
CASSPTGTVYEQYF,TRBJ2-7,.,TRBV19
CASSIQTGGNTEAFF,TRBJ1-1,.,TRBV19
CASRRNHRGNEKLFF,TRBJ1-4,.,TRBV6-5
CASIGFTGLGNEQFF,TRBJ2-1,.,TRBV5-1
CASSLAGTGGYEQYF,TRBJ2-7,.,TRBV7-2
CASKESGNHNEQFF,TRBJ2-1,once,TRBV25-1
CASSLRSDSPLHF,TRBJ1-6,once,TRBV5-6
CASKPGQETDTQYF,TRBJ2-3,.,TRBV6-5
CASSPSRVGQPQHF,TRBJ1-5,.,TRBV28
CASSRTGGREQYF,TRBJ2-7,.,TRBV28
CASSTDRGTYNEQFF,TRBJ2-1,.,TRBV27
CASTPRVGQTNTEAFF,TRBJ1-1,.,TRBV7-8
CASSIRGENNSPLHF,TRBJ1-6,.,TRBV19
CASSQLTGTGWEQYF,TRBJ2-7,.,TRBV3-1/TRBV3-2
CASSYRRGPRGGELFF,TRBJ2-2,.,TRBV5-1